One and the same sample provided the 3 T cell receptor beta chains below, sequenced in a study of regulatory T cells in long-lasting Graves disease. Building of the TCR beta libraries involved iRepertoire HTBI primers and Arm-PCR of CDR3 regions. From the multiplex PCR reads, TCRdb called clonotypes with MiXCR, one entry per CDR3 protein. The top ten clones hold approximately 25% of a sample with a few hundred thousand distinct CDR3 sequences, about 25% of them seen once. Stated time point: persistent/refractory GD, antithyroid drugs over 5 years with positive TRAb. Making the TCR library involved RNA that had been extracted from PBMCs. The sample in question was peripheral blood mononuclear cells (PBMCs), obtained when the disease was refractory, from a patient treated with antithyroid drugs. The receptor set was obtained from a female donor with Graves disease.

The CDR3: CASSRTVDTGELFF. The CDR3, as DNA: TGTGCCAGTAGCCGGACAGTGGACACCGGGGAGCTGTTTTTT. V is TRBV19 and J is TRBJ2-2, with TRBD1 as a possible D gene (6 bases). The CDR3 loop spans 14 amino acids. V lost 6 bases and J lost 3, with 11 bases in between. Germline loops: CDR1 LNHDA, CDR2 SQIVND (reference sequence).

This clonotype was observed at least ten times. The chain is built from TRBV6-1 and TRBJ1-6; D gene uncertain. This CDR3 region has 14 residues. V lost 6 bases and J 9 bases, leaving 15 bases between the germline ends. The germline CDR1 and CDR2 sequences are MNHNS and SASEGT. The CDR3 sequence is CASSPGIGGSPLHF. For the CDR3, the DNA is TGTGCCAGCAGCCCCGGCATTGGCGGTTCACCCCTCCACTTT.

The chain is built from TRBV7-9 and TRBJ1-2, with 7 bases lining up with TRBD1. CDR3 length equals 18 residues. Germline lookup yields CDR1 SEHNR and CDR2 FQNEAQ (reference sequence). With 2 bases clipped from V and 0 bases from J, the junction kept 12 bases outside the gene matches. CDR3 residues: CASSLSYRDRSTNYGYTF. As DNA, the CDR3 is TGTGCCAGCAGCTTATCTTATAGGGACAGAAGCACTAACTATGGCTACACCTTC.